The following is a TCR beta chain sequence with its context. This clonotype was observed many times. Its specific antigen is unknown. No clone much larger than this one lies a single base away; base qualities are absent. The ophthalmopathy patients had moderately to severely active disease, with a Clinical Activity Score of 3 or higher, a NOSPECS grade of 4 or higher, and a disease duration of less than 3 months. Patients with other autoimmune diseases, uncontrolled infections, pregnancy or lactation were excluded. Clinical symptoms, serum thyroxine, TRAb, thyroid ultrasound and orbital computed tomography formed the basis of the diagnosis. PBMCs were isolated from 10 ml of fresh peripheral blood by Ficoll-Paque density gradient centrifugation. Total RNA was extracted with Trizol reagent and quality-checked on an Agilent 2100 Bioanalyzer. For repertoire sequencing, the TCR beta CDR3 regions were amplified from RNA transcripts. HTBI primers and the Qiagen OneStep RT-PCR kit were used in a first-round RT-PCR, which was followed by a second-round multiplex PCR, size selection and purification. Sequencing of the libraries was carried out on an Illumina HiSeq2000 in paired-end mode with 100 bp reads. Processing in the source paper ran as follows. SOAPnuke was used to process the reads, removing any read that contained adapters or uncalled bases, had a mean Phred below 15, or lacked an exact match to the constant primer or identifier. COPE v1.2.5 was used to merge the high-quality paired reads. Unique nucleotide sequences were defined as clonotypes and aligned to IMGT TRB V, D and J references using MiTCR v1.1. The analysis was limited to V-J combinations with a frequency above 0.0001, which together covered over 98% of repertoires. For each V-J combination, a TCR clonal expansion and chaos score was defined as F50 clonal expansion divided by the chaos observed in the TCRdist matrix. Welch's t-statistics and random forest were used to reduce features to some 13 V-J combinations, which were fed into a naive Bayes classifier. The Morisita-Horn index was used to measure how similar the thyroid and blood repertoires were. In TCRdb, the public reads were trimmed at Q25 with fastp and aligned with MiXCR, with productive beta chains retained. CDR3 protein duplicates are merged, each entry listing the most common genes and DNA. TCRdb's processing, not the authors' own work, is the source of the V and J calls. The sample records almost 750,000 distinct CDR3 sequences, roughly 41% of which are singletons. The ten largest clonotypes hold less than 55% of the sample.

The data belong to a study of Graves' ophthalmopathy and Graves' hyperthyroidism (dated by TCRdb to 2016 to 2018). Study-wide context: Peripheral blood was collected at initial diagnosis, prior to any treatment. The study used signatures of the TCR beta repertoire to tell Graves' ophthalmopathy apart from Graves' hyperthyroidism and to predict which patients would progress to ophthalmopathy. After sampling, hyperthyroidism patients received methimazole starting at 30 mg daily, and ophthalmopathy patients received high-dose intravenous methylprednisolone. To explore V-J signatures distinguishing ophthalmopathy from hyperthyroidism, a discovery set of roughly 100 patients (roughly 45 ophthalmopathy, about 57 stable hyperthyroidism) was enrolled. In total, 135 blood samples were TCR-sequenced: some 43 ophthalmopathy, 75 hyperthyroidism and some 17 hyperthyroidism-to-ophthalmopathy patients. T-cell repertoires of thyroid tissue and blood were compared in about six hyperthyroidism patients. For independent validation, a separate cohort was made up of about 18 hyperthyroidism patients plus 17 patients who later progressed from hyperthyroidism to ophthalmopathy. General study outcomes and caveats: In validation, the model predicted ophthalmopathy progression with about 71% sensitivity and approximately 78% specificity; 12 predicted patients were CT-confirmed with GO in a median of approximately six months. Most of the expanded thyroid clonotypes with a frequency above 0.001 were also detected in blood, and it was suggested that the thyroid immune response may be reflected by blood repertoires. No statistical method was used to predetermine the sample size, and group allocation was not hidden from the investigators. In cross-validation, the 13-signature model distinguished ophthalmopathy from stable hyperthyroidism with approximately 90% sensitivity and about 81% specificity, while in the test set the corresponding values were 80% and 75%.

From V the trimming removes 1 base and from J it removes 6 bases, while the gene matches leave 1 base of the junction unaccounted for. From the germline V gene (reference sequence), CDR1 is LNHNV and CDR2 is YYDKDF. From the cysteine up to the phenylalanine, the CDR3 has a length of 14 residues. CDR3 DNA only is kept here, 42 bases in frame from base 1. The origin of this receptor is an adult man with Graves' ophthalmopathy. Recombination linked TRBV15 to TRBJ1-2; 11 bases in the junction line up with TRBD1. Sequencing used peripheral blood. This receptor carries the CDR3 CATSRGTGGDGYTF. The bases read TGTGCCACCAGCAGAGGGACAGGGGGCGATGGCTACACCTTC.